Sequencing of this T cell receptor beta chain was carried out in a study of T cell changes during pregnancy in multiple sclerosis. V lost 2 bases and J 0 bases, leaving 7 bases between the germline ends. CDR3 length: 14 amino acids. Germline V gene sequence: CDR1 PRHDT, CDR2 FYEKMQ (reference sequence). TCRdb keeps only in-frame clones here, not all; method: immunoSEQ multiplex PCR. The sample carries 33,000 or so clones, about nine tenths recorded once. V usage is TRBV13 and J usage is TRBJ1-1; no reliable D call. The sequencing used CD8+ T cells from peripheral blood mononuclear cells, collected in the second trimester of pregnancy. The receptor's source is a female donor in good health, enrolled as a control in a pregnancy study. The CDR3 sequence is CASSLSRMNTEAFF. The CDR3 nucleotides read TGTGCCAGCAGCTTATCCAGAATGAACACTGAAGCTTTCTTT.